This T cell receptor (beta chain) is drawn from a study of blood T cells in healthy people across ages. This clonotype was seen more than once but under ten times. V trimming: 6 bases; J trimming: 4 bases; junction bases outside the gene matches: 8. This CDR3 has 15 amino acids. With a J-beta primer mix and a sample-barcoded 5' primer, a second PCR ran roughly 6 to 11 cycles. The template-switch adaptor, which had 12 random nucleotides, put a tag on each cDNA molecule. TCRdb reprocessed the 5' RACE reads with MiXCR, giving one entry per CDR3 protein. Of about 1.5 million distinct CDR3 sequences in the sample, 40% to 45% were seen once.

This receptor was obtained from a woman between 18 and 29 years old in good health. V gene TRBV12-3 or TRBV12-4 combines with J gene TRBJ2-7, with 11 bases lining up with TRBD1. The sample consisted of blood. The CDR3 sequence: CASSHGTGGLYEQYF. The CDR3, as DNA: TGTGCCAGCAGCCACGGGACAGGGGGTTTGTACGAGCAGTACTTC.